This entry lists 23 T cell receptor beta chains sequenced from one sample in a study of response to subunit inactivated influenza vaccine. TCRdb reprocessed the RT-PCR reads via MiXCR and lists one record per CDR3 protein. The sample lists roughly 570,000 distinct CDR3 sequences, 13% to 15% seen once, with over 8.5% in the top ten. The material sequenced was PBMCs from blood, taken about 11 days after vaccination. The receptors originated from a man aged 45-65 years who received an inactivated influenza vaccine.

This clonotype was detected a few times. The CDR3 region has the DNA TGTGCCAGCAGCTATGAGGGGCTAGGCAATCAGCCCCAGCATTTT. Translated, it gives CASSYEGLGNQPQHF. The chain links TRBV5-5 to TRBJ1-5; a possible D gene is TRBD1 (5 bases). Looked up from germline, CDR1 is SGHKS and CDR2 is YYEKEE (reference sequence). The CDR3 sequence is 15 residues long. V dropped 3 bases and J dropped 2 bases, with 12 bases sitting between them.

This clonotype has only a few counts. This chain connects TRBV20-1 to TRBJ2-5; tentative D call: TRBD2 (6 bases). Trimming stripped 1 base from V and 6 bases from J, with 15 bases between. The CDR3 is 14 residues long. CDR1 is DFQATT, CDR2 SNEGSKA, per germline (reference sequence). The DNA of the CDR3 is TGCAGTGCTAGAGGGGGCGGGGCCAAGAAGACCCAGTACTTC. Encoded protein: CSARGGGAKKTQYF.

The chain uses TRBV30 and TRBJ2-7, with TRBD1 matching 7 bases. Germline V lookup: CDR1 GTSNPN, CDR2 SVGIG (reference sequence). V gave up 3 bases and J gave up 4 bases; unmatched junction bases: 9. This CDR3 is built from 14 residues. The CDR3 coding sequence is TGTGCCTGGAGAGTACGGGGACAGAGGTACGAGCAGTACTTC. It specifies CAWRVRGQRYEQYF.

The chain employs TRBV29-1 and TRBJ2-3; D perhaps matches TRBD2 (6 bases). Germline V gives CDR1 SQVTM, CDR2 ANQGSEA. V lost 6 bases and J lost 0, with 13 bases in between. The CDR3 runs 14 residues. CDR3 amino acids: CSVGGVSSTDTQYF. CDR3 DNA sequence: TGCAGCGTAGGAGGGGTATCTAGCACAGATACGCAGTATTTT.

This clonotype was seen only a few times. The chain has TRBV5-1 and TRBJ2-1, with D maybe TRBD1 (6 bases). The V gene lost 5 bases and the J gene lost 4 bases, with 16 bases spanning the gap. The CDR3 has 15 residues. Germline V gene sequence: CDR1 SGHRS, CDR2 YFSETQ. This chain's CDR3 is CASRQGIPVYNEQFF. Here the CDR3 DNA reads TGCGCCAGCAGACAGGGAATTCCCGTATACAATGAGCAGTTCTTC. The variable domain in full, completed from reference TRBV5-1 and TRBJ2-1, reads KAGVTQTPRYLIKTRGQQVTLSCSPISGHRSVSWYQQTPGQGLQFLFEYFSETQRNKGNFPGRFSGRQFSNSRSEMNVSTLELGDSALYLCASRQGIPVYNEQFFGPGTRLTVL.

This rearrangement joins TRBV10-3 to TRBJ2-3; D uncertain. V lost 2 bases, J lost 0 bases, and 9 bases lay in between. The CDR3 runs to 15 residues. Germline loops: CDR1 ENHRY, CDR2 SYGVKD. The DNA of the CDR3 is TGTGCCATCAGTGAGGGACCTTTTAGCACAGATACGCAGTATTTT. This sequence encodes CAISEGPFSTDTQYF.

The chain has TRBV10-1 and TRBJ1-5, with D possibly being TRBD1 (5 bases). Trimming removed 2 bases at V and 6 bases at J, with 11 bases between. This CDR3 has 14 amino acids. The germline V gene encodes CDR1 WNHNN and CDR2 SYGVQD (reference sequence). The CDR3 DNA sequence: TGCGCCAGCAGTGAGGCAGGGAATAGTCAGCCCCAGCATTTT. This encodes CASSEAGNSQPQHF.

The chain uses TRBV2 and TRBJ1-1; D unclear. The CDR3 length is 13 residues. V was clipped by 7 bases and J by 7 bases, with 16 bases between them. Germline loops: CDR1 SNHLY, CDR2 FYNNEI. The CDR3 is CASTKGGRGEAFF. The CDR3 nucleotides read TGTGCCAGCACTAAAGGCGGGCGCGGTGAAGCTTTCTTT.

This clonotype occurred a few times. The V and J genes are TRBV15 and TRBJ2-1, with 8 positions matching TRBD2. J was trimmed by 10 bases and V by 0 bases; bases with no gene match: 14. This CDR3 has 17 residues. The germline gives CDR1 LNHNV, CDR2 YYDKDF (reference sequence). The CDR3 region has the DNA TGTGCCACCAGCAGAGATCGTCGGGGGGGGCTAGTTGAGGAGCAGTTCTTC. It codes for CATSRDRRGGLVEEQFF.

This clonotype has only a few counts. The chain couples TRBV20-1 to TRBJ1-5; D is unclear. Germline lookup yields CDR1 DFQATT and CDR2 SNEGSKA (reference sequence). Trimming stripped 0 bases from V and 0 bases from J, with 9 bases between. The CDR3 consists of 15 residues. The CDR3, as DNA: TGCAGTGCTAGAGATCCGGGCGGTAGCAATCAGCCCCAGCATTTT. Translation gives CSARDPGGSNQPQHF.

This clonotype appeared a few times. The rearrangement links TRBV2 to TRBJ1-6; 7 bases agree with TRBD1. Losses at the gene ends were 4 bases for V and 14 bases for J; bases not matched to a gene: 11. CDR3 size: 14 residues. CDR1 and CDR2 from the germline V gene are SNHLY and FYNNEI. The CDR3 bases are TGTGCCAGCAGTGTGGAGGGGGCCGTTCAATCCCTCCACTTT. As protein: CASSVEGAVQSLHF. The full variable domain, completed using reference TRBV2 and TRBJ1-6, is EPEVTQTPSHQVTQMGQEVILRCVPISNHLYFYWYRQILGQKVEFLVSFYNNEISEKSEIFDDQFSVERPDGSNFTLKIRSTKLEDSAMYFCASSVEGAVQSLHFGNGTRLTVT.

The gene calls are TRBV5-6 and TRBJ1-5; D is possibly TRBD1 (6 bases). The V end was cut by 4 bases, the J end by 0 bases, with 11 bases between. This CDR3 region has 15 residues. Germline CDR1 and CDR2: SGHDT and YYEEEE. The CDR3 nucleotides read TGTGCCAGCAGCGCTCAGGGGAATAGCAATCAGCCCCAGCATTTT. This encodes CASSAQGNSNQPQHF.

This chain joins TRBV9 and TRBJ2-1; 9 bases map to TRBD1. Per germline, CDR1 SGDLS and CDR2 YYNGEE. The CDR3 contains 14 residues. Unmatched junction bases numbered 6, after V lost 3 bases and J lost 8 bases. The CDR3 spells CASSAGTGIHEQFF. For the CDR3, the DNA is TGTGCCAGCAGCGCCGGGACAGGGATCCATGAGCAGTTCTTC.

In its sample, this clonotype was seen once. The chain links TRBV10-3 to TRBJ2-7; D is ambiguous. The CDR3 is 14 amino acids. The germline V gene encodes CDR1 ENHRY and CDR2 SYGVKD. Trimming removed 0 bases at V and 2 bases at J, with 8 bases between. CDR3 sequence (DNA): TGTGCCATCAGTGAGTCTTACGGACCCTACGAGCAGTACTTC. This codes for CAISESYGPYEQYF.

There are a few counts of this clonotype. The chain combines TRBV28 with TRBJ2-7, with 9 bases aligning to TRBD1. CDR1 MDHEN and CDR2 SYDVKM come from the germline V gene. CDR3 size: 16 residues. V lost 6 bases to trimming and J lost 5 bases; unmatched junction nucleotides: 14. The CDR3 sequence is CASSSTPGTGPHEQYF. The CDR3 DNA reads as TGTGCCAGCAGCTCCACCCCCGGGACAGGGCCCCACGAGCAGTACTTC.

A few counts support this clonotype. This chain joins TRBV6-7 and TRBJ1-5; D remains ambiguous. TRBV6-7 carries the ORF label, with uncertain function. The CDR3 totals 15 residues. The V end lost 0 bases, the J end lost 0 bases, and 6 bases lay between the germline ends. The CDR3 DNA is TGTGCCAGCAGTTACTCGCGTCCTAGCAATCAGCCCCAGCATTTT. It translates to CASSYSRPSNQPQHF.

This clonotype occurred many times. The V gene is TRBV5-5, the J gene TRBJ2-2; 14 nucleotides agree with TRBD2. The trim removed 1 base at V and 7 bases at J, leaving 9 bases unmatched. Germline assignment: CDR1 SGHKS and CDR2 YYEKEE (reference sequence). There are 18 residues in the CDR3. The CDR3: CASSLSRTSGGRVGELFF. The CDR3 region has the DNA TGTGCCAGCAGCTTGTCCAGGACTAGCGGGGGGAGAGTCGGGGAGCTGTTTTTT. Complete variable domain (other parts from reference TRBV5-5 and TRBJ2-2): DAGVTQSPTHLIKTRGQQVTLRCSPISGHKSVSWYQQVLGQGPQFIFQYYEKEERGRGNFPDRFSARQFPNYSSELNVNALLLGDSALYLCASSLSRTSGGRVGELFFGEGSRLTVL.

At least ten counts were recorded for this clonotype. This chain links TRBV3-1 with TRBJ2-1, with unresolved D. The CDR3 covers 13 residues. CDR1 and CDR2 (germline): LGHDT, YNNKEL (reference sequence). V lost 0 bases and J lost 8, with 8 bases in between. DNA of the CDR3: TGTGCCAGCAGCCAAGAAGGTGGGGATGAGCAGTTCTTC. Protein: CASSQEGGDEQFF.

This clonotype came up many times. The chain combines TRBV20-1 with TRBJ2-1; TRBD2 matches 10 bases. The CDR3 runs to 13 residues. V shed 6 bases and J 7 bases; nucleotides not matched to a gene: 6. Germline V gene sequence: CDR1 DFQATT, CDR2 SNEGSKA (reference sequence). The CDR3 is CSAGTSAKNEQFF. The CDR3 DNA reads TGCAGTGCGGGGACTAGCGCAAAAAATGAGCAGTTCTTC.

This clonotype was seen many times. J is TRBJ1-1 and V is TRBV12-3 or TRBV12-4; D is undetermined. Trimming stripped 3 bases from V and 2 bases from J, with 7 bases between. CDR3 size: 13 residues. CDR3 bases: TGTGCCAGCAGTTTCACAGCTAACACTGAAGCTTTCTTT. This encodes CASSFTANTEAFF.

V is TRBV5-1 and J is TRBJ2-5; tentative D call: TRBD2 (5 bases). The CDR3 runs 14 residues. Trimming removed 2 bases at V and 3 bases at J, with 11 bases between. Per the germline V gene, CDR1 is SGHRS and CDR2 is YFSETQ. For the CDR3, the DNA is TGCGCCAGCAGCTTTGGGTCCGGGAAAGAGACCCAGTACTTC. Its protein is CASSFGSGKETQYF.

This chain joins TRBV7-6 and TRBJ2-7; weak D call: TRBD1 (7 bases). V lost 5 bases and J 6 bases, leaving 11 bases between the germline ends. Germline V gene sequence: CDR1 SGHVS, CDR2 FNYEAQ. The CDR3 is made up of 12 amino acids. CDR3 sequence: CASSLQGGEQYF. For the CDR3, the DNA is TGTGCCAGCAGCCTGCAGGGGGGCGAGCAGTACTTC.

This clonotype was seen a few times. The rearrangement links TRBV2 to TRBJ2-2, with 8 bases fitting TRBD1. Germline assignment: CDR1 SNHLY and CDR2 FYNNEI. J was trimmed by 5 bases and V by 6 bases; bases with no gene match: 8. The CDR3 consists of 15 residues. CDR3 sequence: CASRKDRGGTGELFF. CDR3 DNA sequence: TGTGCCAGCAGGAAAGACAGGGGTGGAACCGGGGAGCTGTTTTTT.